These 15 T cell receptor beta chains were all obtained from the same sample, sequenced in a study of shared clonotypes between healthy human individuals. The method was immunoSEQ multiplex PCR; TCRdb's version includes in-frame clones alone and lacks a portion of them. The table lists some 2.1 million clones, 85% to 95% of them singletons. The sample taken for sequencing was naive CD4+ T cells sorted from blood. Stated subset: CD45RA+ positively selected. The receptor source for this set is a man between 18 and 35 years old in good health.

The chain's CDR3 is CASSLVATSGQETQYF. CDR3 sequence (DNA): TGTGCCAGCAGCTTGGTGGCGACTAGCGGCCAAGAGACCCAGTACTTC. The genes are TRBV5-4 and TRBJ2-5; 9 bases agree with TRBD2. J gave up 1 base and V 0 bases, and 4 bases lay outside the gene matches. The germline V gene encodes CDR1 SGHNT and CDR2 YYREEE (reference sequence). This CDR3 contains 16 residues.

This chain links TRBV25-1 with TRBJ1-1; D not certain. CDR3 length: 14 residues. V was trimmed by 3 bases and J by 6 bases, leaving 14 bases between them. Germline V gene sequence: CDR1 MGHDK, CDR2 SYGVNS. DNA for the CDR3: TGTGCCAGCAGTGATGGGGTTATAGACCCTGAAGCTTTCTTT. It specifies CASSDGVIDPEAFF.

As regards this clone: A read error may explain this, as a much larger clone is one base away. The CDR3 bases are TGTGCCAGCAGGGCGGGACACCCGAACACTGAAGCTTTCTTT. Translating gives CASRAGHPNTEAFF. The gene calls are TRBV5-6 and TRBJ1-1, with a possible D match to TRBD1 (6 bases). The CDR3 sequence is 14 residues long. Trimming took 5 bases from V and 1 from J, leaving 12 bases between them. CDR1 SGHDT and CDR2 YYEEEE come from the germline V gene.

A word on this clone: Other DNA sequences in the sample encode the same CDR3. The chain combines TRBV18 with TRBJ1-5; D remains unclear. The CDR3 runs 13 residues. Looked up from germline, CDR1 is KGHSH and CDR2 is LQKENI. V was shortened by 3 bases and J by 4 bases, with 7 bases between the two germline ends. The CDR3 loop reads CASSPDLNQPQHF. CDR3 in DNA: TGTGCCAGCTCACCCGATCTTAATCAGCCCCAGCATTTT.

The gene calls are TRBV11-2 and TRBJ2-1, with 9 positions matching TRBD2. In germline, CDR1 is SGHAT, CDR2 FQNNGV. The trim removed 4 bases at V and 8 bases at J, leaving 9 bases unmatched. The CDR3 totals 15 residues. CDR3 protein: CASSSTGTSFHEQFF. The CDR3, as DNA: TGTGCCAGCAGCTCTACCGGGACTAGCTTCCATGAGCAGTTCTTC. Looking up the rest from reference TRBV11-2 and TRBJ2-1 gives the full variable domain: EAGVAQSPRYKIIEKRQSVAFWCNPISGHATLYWYQQILGQGPKLLIQFQNNGVVDDSQLPKDRFSAERLKGVDSTLKIQPAKLEDSAVYLCASSSTGTSFHEQFFGPGTRLTVL.

The chain has TRBV9 and TRBJ1-3; D gene unclear. Germline CDR1 and CDR2: SGDLS and YYNGEE. The CDR3 contains 15 residues. V was trimmed by 0 bases and J by 0 bases, leaving 7 bases between them. The CDR3 region has the DNA TGTGCCAGCAGCGTAGGCCACAACTCTGGAAACACCATATATTTT. It specifies CASSVGHNSGNTIYF.

This clone was seen only a few times. The chain has TRBV11-2 and TRBJ1-5; D is unresolved. From germline, CDR1 is SGHAT and CDR2 FQNNGV. This CDR3 contains 11 residues. Trimming cost V 7 bases and J 4 bases, with 5 bases left between them. This CDR3 reads CASKINQPQHF. In nucleotides, the CDR3 is TGTGCCAGCAAGATAAATCAGCCCCAGCATTTT.

V is TRBV19 and J is TRBJ1-2; D uncertain. The CDR3 is 13 amino acids. The V gene's germline CDR1 is LNHDA and CDR2 SQIVND (reference sequence). Between the trimmed V and J ends, which lost 6 bases and 4 bases, there was a span of 12 bases. CDR3 region: CASRTELFYGYTF. For the CDR3, the DNA is TGTGCCAGTAGGACGGAGCTATTCTATGGCTACACCTTC.

This sequence joins TRBV5-1 and TRBJ2-2; 7 positions agree with TRBD2. Germline V gene data show CDR1 as SGHRS and CDR2 as YFSETQ. This CDR3 has 14 amino acids. Trimming removed 7 bases from V and 5 bases from J; junction bases left unmatched: 8. The CDR3, as DNA: TGCGCCAGCGGGGGGGTCTCGAGGACCGGGGAGCTGTTTTTT. Translation gives CASGGVSRTGELFF.

J is TRBJ2-5 and V is TRBV25-1; 9 bases match TRBD2. V shed 6 bases and J 2 bases; nucleotides not matched to a gene: 10. Germline CDR1 reads MGHDK; CDR2 reads SYGVNS. The CDR3 runs 16 residues. CDR3 in DNA: TGTGCCAGCAGCGACCGGGGTAGCGGGGGTCAAGAGACCCAGTACTTC. Its protein product is CASSDRGSGGQETQYF.

The rearrangement joins TRBV7-2 to TRBJ2-7, with 9 bases aligning to TRBD1. CDR1 SGHTA and CDR2 FQGNSA come from the germline V gene. CDR3 length: 13 amino acids. Trimming cost V 5 bases and J 6 bases; bases outside gene matches: 5. For the CDR3, the DNA is TGTGCCAGCAGCCCCGGGACAGGGCTCGAGCAGTACTTC. Amino acids: CASSPGTGLEQYF.

J is TRBJ2-5 and V is TRBV5-1; the D is unclear. V lost 7 bases, J lost 5 bases, and 15 bases lay in between. There are 13 residues in the CDR3. Germline CDR1 and CDR2: SGHRS and YFSETQ. CDR3 bases: TGCGCCAGCCTACTTCCTCCGTCCGAGACCCAGTACTTC. It specifies CASLLPPSETQYF.

The chain couples TRBV19 to TRBJ1-2; D is unclear. Trimming shortened V by 4 bases and J by 7 bases, and 10 bases separated the two germline ends. The CDR3 consists of 12 residues. CDR1 is LNHDA and CDR2 is SQIVND in the germline V gene (reference sequence). The DNA of the CDR3 is TGTGCCAGTAGTACGTGGACGCCTGGCTACACCTTC. Residues: CASSTWTPGYTF.

This rearrangement joins TRBV7-8 to TRBJ2-7; TRBD2 might be the D (5 bases). This CDR3 comprises 13 residues. Germline V gene sequence: CDR1 SGHVS, CDR2 FQNEAQ. The germline V and J ends were trimmed by 4 bases and 3 bases, with 10 bases remaining between them. The CDR3 DNA reads TGTGCCAGCAGCTACGGACTGAGCTACGAGCAGTACTTC. Protein sequence: CASSYGLSYEQYF.

The rearrangement links TRBV5-1 to TRBJ1-2; weak D call: TRBD1 (6 bases). V was cut by 2 bases and J by 4 bases, with 15 bases left in between. CDR3 length: 15 amino acids. Germline V gene lookup returns CDR1 SGHRS and CDR2 YFSETQ. This CDR3 is CASSLNTDRTYGYTF. Written as DNA, the CDR3 is TGCGCCAGCAGCTTAAACACCGACAGGACCTATGGCTACACCTTC.